This T cell receptor beta chain was observed in a study of shared clonotypes between healthy human individuals. General study points: Sharing of clonotypes among donors was expected to vary with sequencing depth.

Measured with immunoSEQ multiplex PCR; TCRdb has only the in-frame clones, and not every one. The sample records approximately 2.3 million clones, 93% being singletons. Concerning this clone: What it binds is unknown.

The CDR3 sequence is 14 residues long. Trimming took off 6 bases at V and 6 bases at J, with 15 bases between the two ends. Germline values: CDR1 MDHEN, CDR2 SYDVKM. Sequenced sample: naive CD4+ T cells from PBMCs. Described subset: CD45RA+ positively selected. This chain uses TRBV28 with TRBJ2-1; D might be TRBD1 (5 bases). This clonotype was obtained from a man in his late teens or twenties in good health. Some clones in this sample may be carry-over from other donors' samples. The CDR3 nucleotides are TGTGCCAGCAGAACCCGACCCAGGGTCAATGAGCAGTTCTTC. Translation gives CASRTRPRVNEQFF.